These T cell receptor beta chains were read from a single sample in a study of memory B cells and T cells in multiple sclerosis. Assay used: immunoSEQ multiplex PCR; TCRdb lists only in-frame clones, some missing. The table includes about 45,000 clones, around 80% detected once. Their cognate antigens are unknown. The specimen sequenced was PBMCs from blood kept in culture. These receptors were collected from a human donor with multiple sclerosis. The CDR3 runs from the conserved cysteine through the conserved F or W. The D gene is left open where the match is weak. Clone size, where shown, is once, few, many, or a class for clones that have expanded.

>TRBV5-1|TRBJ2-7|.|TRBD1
TGCGCCAGCAGCTTAGGGCAGGGGGACGAGCAGTACTTC
CASSLGQGDEQYF
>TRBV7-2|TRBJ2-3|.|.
TGTGCCAGCAGCTTAGGGGCGGCACTCACAGATACGCAGTATTTT
CASSLGAALTDTQYF
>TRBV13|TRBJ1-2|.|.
TGTGCCAGCAGCTCGGGGCCAAGCGGGGAATGGTACTATGGCTACACCTTC
CASSSGPSGEWYYGYTF
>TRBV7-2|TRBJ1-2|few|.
TGTGCCAGCAGCCCATTCGGTGGCGCTAACTATGGCTACACCTTC
CASSPFGGANYGYTF
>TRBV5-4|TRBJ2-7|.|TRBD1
TGTGCCAGCAGCTTGACAGGGGGATACGAGCAGTACTTC
CASSLTGGYEQYF
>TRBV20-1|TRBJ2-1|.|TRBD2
TGCAGTGCCCGGACTAGAGGCGAGCAGTTCTTC
CSARTRGEQFF
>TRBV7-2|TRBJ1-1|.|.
TGTGCCAGCAGCTTAAGCAGGGATGCTGAAGCTTTCTTT
CASSLSRDAEAFF
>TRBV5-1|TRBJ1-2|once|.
TGCGCCAGCAGCCCTGGAACGGTGAACTATGGCTACACCTTC
CASSPGTVNYGYTF
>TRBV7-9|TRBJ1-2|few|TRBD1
TGTGCCAGCACCCGAAACCAGGGGGCTTCTAACTATGGCTACACCTTC
CASTRNQGASNYGYTF
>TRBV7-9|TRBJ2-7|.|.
TGTGCCAGCAGCTCACTCACTTGGGAGCAGTACTTC
CASSSLTWEQYF
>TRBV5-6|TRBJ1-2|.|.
TGTGCCAGCAGCCTTGGGTTTAAGCCTTGGGAGGACTATGGCTACACCTTC
CASSLGFKPWEDYGYTF
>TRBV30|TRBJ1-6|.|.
TGTGCCTGGAGTGTACTACCGAATATACGGATTTCACCCCTCCACTTT
CAWSVLPNIRISPLHF
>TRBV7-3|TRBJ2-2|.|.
TGTGCCAGCAGCTTAAGGCCAGGACAGAACACCGGGGAGCTGTTTTTT
CASSLRPGQNTGELFF
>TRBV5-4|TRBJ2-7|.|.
TGTGCCAGCAGGGCGAGCCTTGCCCAGGAGCAGTACTTC
CASRASLAQEQYF
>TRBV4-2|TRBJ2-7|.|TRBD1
TGTGCCAGCAGCCAAGGGGACAGGGGAGCCTACGAGCAGTACTTC
CASSQGDRGAYEQYF
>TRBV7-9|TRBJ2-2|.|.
TGTGCCAGCAGACCACCGGGATCGAACACCGGGGAGCTGTTTTTT
CASRPPGSNTGELFF
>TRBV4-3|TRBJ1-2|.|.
TGCGCCAGCAGCCAAGATATCGGGACTGATGGCTACACCTTC
CASSQDIGTDGYTF
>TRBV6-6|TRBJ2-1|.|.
TGTGCCAGCAGTTACTCGAGGCAGAGCGATGAGCAGTTCTTC
CASSYSRQSDEQFF
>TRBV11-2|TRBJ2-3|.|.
TGTGCCAGCAGCCCGACTAGCACAGATACGCAGTATTTT
CASSPTSTDTQYF
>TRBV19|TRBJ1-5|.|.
TGTGCCAGTAGTAAATTGGTGCCCCTAGGGAGCAATCAGCCCCAGCATTTT
CASSKLVPLGSNQPQHF
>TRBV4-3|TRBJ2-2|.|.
TGCGCCAGCAGCCAAGATGGGCCGACCACCGGGGAGCTGTTTTTT
CASSQDGPTTGELFF
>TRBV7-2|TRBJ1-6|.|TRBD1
TGTGCCAGCCGCTTACAGGGGGAGGGATCACCCCTCCACTTT
CASRLQGEGSPLHF
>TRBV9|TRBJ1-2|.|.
TGTGCCAGCAGCGTAGATTTTGAGGGAGCGCCGGATGGCTACACCTTC
CASSVDFEGAPDGYTF
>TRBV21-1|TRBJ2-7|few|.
TGTGCCTTTTGGGGGACAGGGCACTACGAGCAGTACTTC
CAFWGTGHYEQYF
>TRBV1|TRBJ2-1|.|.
TGCACCAGCAGCCAAGATTCGGGCAGGGGTCCGAATGAGCAGTTCTTC
CTSSQDSGRGPNEQFF